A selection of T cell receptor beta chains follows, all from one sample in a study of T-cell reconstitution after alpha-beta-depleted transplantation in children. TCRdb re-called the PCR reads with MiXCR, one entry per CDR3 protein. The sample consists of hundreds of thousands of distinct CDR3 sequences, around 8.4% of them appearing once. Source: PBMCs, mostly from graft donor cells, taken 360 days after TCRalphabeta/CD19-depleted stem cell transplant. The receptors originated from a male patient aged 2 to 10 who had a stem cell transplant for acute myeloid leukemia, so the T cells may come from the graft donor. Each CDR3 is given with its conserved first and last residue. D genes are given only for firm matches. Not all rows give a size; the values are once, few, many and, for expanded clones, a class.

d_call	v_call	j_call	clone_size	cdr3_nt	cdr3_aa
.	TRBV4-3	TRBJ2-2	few	TGCGCCAGCAGTCAAGTCCCATCGAACACCGGGGAGCTGTTTTTT	CASSQVPSNTGELFF
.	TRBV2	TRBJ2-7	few	TGTGCCAGTTCAGGACTAACATACGAGCAGTACTTC	CASSGLTYEQYF
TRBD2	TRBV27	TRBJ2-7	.	TGTGCCAGCAGTTGGGGTAGCGGGAGGTACTACGAGCAGTACTTC	CASSWGSGRYYEQYF
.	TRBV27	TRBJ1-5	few	TGTGCCAGCATCCTTTATGGGTACACGGCCAATCAGCCCCAGCATTTT	CASILYGYTANQPQHF
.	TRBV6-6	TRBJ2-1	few	TGTGCCAGCGCTGGGAGAAGTTTCAATGAGCAGTTCTTC	CASAGRSFNEQFF
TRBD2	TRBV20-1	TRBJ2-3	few	TGCAGTGCTAGAGTCCTGCTAAGGCGGGGGGGCTCTTCAGATACGCAGTATTTT	CSARVLLRRGGSSDTQYF
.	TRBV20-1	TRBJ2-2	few	TGCAGTGCTAGAGGGGCAGGGAGGACCGGGGAGCTGTTTTTT	CSARGAGRTGELFF
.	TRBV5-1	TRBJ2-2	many	TGCGCCAGCAGCGTTGGACCGGTGAACACCGGGGAGCTGTTTTTT	CASSVGPVNTGELFF
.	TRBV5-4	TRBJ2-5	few	TGTGCCAGCAGCCCAGACTCGTACCAAGAGACCCAGTACTTC	CASSPDSYQETQYF
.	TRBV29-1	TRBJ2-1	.	TGCAGCGTTGTTGCACGCTCCTACAATGAGCAGTTCTTC	CSVVARSYNEQFF
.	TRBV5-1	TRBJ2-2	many	TGCGCCAGCAGCTTGGCTCCAGAGCGCACCGGGGAGCTGTTTTTT	CASSLAPERTGELFF
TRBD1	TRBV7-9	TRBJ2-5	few	TGTGCCAGCAGCTTAGGGACAGGGACCGCACAAGAGACCCAGTACTTC	CASSLGTGTAQETQYF
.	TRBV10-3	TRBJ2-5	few	TGTGCCATCAGTGAGACCGTGGAGACCCAGTACTTC	CAISETVETQYF
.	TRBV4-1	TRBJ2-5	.	TGCGCCAGCAGCCAAGGAGAGCTTTTGACCCAGTACTTC	CASSQGELLTQYF
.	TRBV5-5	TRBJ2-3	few	TGTGCCAGCACTCCGCCGAGGACGCCAGATACGCAGTATTTT	CASTPPRTPDTQYF
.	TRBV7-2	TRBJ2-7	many	TGTGCCAGCAGCTTAGGGGCCTCCGTGGAGCAGTACTTC	CASSLGASVEQYF
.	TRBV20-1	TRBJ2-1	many	TGCAGTGCCCTTTGGGACCTCGGTTTAAATGAGCAGTTCTTC	CSALWDLGLNEQFF
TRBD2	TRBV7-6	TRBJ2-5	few	TGTGCCAGCAGCTTAGATCACTGGGCTAGCGGACAAGAGACCCAGTACTTC	CASSLDHWASGQETQYF
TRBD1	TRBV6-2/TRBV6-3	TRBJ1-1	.	TGTGCCAGCAGACCTATCGACAGGGAGAACACTGAAGCTTTCTTT	CASRPIDRENTEAFF
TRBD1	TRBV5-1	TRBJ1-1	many	TGCGCCAGCAGCCAGGGGGCTCTGAACACTGAAGCTTTCTTT	CASSQGALNTEAFF
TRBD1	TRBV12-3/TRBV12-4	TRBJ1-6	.	TGTGCCAGCACCCGACAGGGGGCACCTTCACCCCTCCACTTT	CASTRQGAPSPLHF
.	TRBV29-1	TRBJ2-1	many	TGCAGCGCCTCTTTTGTAGCGAACAATGAGCAGTTCTTC	CSASFVANNEQFF
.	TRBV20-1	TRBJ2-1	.	TGCAGTGCTAAACGGGTCAATGAGCAGTTCTTC	CSAKRVNEQFF
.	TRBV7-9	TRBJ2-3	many	TGTGCCAGCAGTAAGGGGATTACGCAGTATTTT	CASSKGITQYF
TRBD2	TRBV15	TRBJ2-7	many	TGTGCCACCAGAGGTAGCGGGATGTACGAGCAGTACTTC	CATRGSGMYEQYF
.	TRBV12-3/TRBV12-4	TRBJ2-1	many	TGTGCCAGCAGTGATGCCCGATGGGGGCCTGGCAATGAGCAGTTCTTC	CASSDARWGPGNEQFF
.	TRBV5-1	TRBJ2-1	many	TGCGCCAGCAGACCCGACTACAATGAGCAGTTCTTC	CASRPDYNEQFF
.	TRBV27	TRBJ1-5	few	TGTGCCAGCAGTTCCCCCCGGCAGCCCCAGCATTTT	CASSSPRQPQHF
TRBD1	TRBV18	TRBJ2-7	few	TGTGCCAGCACATTAGACAGGGACAGCTCCTACGAGCAGTACTTC	CASTLDRDSSYEQYF
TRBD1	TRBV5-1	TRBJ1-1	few	TGCGCCAGCAGCTTGGTGGCCAGGGGGTACACTGAAGCTTTCTTT	CASSLVARGYTEAFF
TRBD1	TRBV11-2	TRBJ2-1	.	TGTGCCAGCAGCCAGGGACAGGGGAAGGGATTTAAACACGATGAGCAGTTCTTC	CASSQGQGKGFKHDEQFF
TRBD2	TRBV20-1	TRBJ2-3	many	TGCAGTGCTGCCGGGACTAGCGATTCCACAGATACGCAGTATTTT	CSAAGTSDSTDTQYF
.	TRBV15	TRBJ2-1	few	TGTGCCACCAGCAGAAAGTCAGAGCAGTTCTTC	CATSRKSEQFF
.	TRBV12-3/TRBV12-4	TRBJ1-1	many	TGTGCCAGCAACCTCCACCCGAGGGGGTGGGAAGCTTTCTTT	CASNLHPRGWEAFF
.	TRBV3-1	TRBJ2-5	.	TGTGCCAGCGAATCTCAGGGGAGAGAGACCCAGTACTTC	CASESQGRETQYF
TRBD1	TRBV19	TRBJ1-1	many	TGTGCCAGTACCTGGACAGGGGGAGTGAACACTGAAGCTTTCTTT	CASTWTGGVNTEAFF
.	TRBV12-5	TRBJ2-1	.	TGTGCTAGTGGGAACCCCCGCTCCTACAATGAGCAGTTCTTC	CASGNPRSYNEQFF
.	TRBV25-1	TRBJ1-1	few	TGTGCCAGCAGTGCCTTTACGGGAAGTGGGAACACTGAAGCTTTCTTT	CASSAFTGSGNTEAFF
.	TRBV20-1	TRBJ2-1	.	TGCAGTGCTACCCTAACCAAGCAGTTCTTC	CSATLTKQFF
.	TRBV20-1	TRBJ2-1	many	TGCAGTGCTAGAGGGGACCACAATGAGCAGTTCTTC	CSARGDHNEQFF
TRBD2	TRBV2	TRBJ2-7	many	TGTGCCAGCGAGAGAAACGGGAGGACCCGTCGGGAGCAGTACTTC	CASERNGRTRREQYF
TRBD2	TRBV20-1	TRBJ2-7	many	TGCAGTGCTAGAGATGGCGGGGGAGATTATCTCGAGCAGTACTTC	CSARDGGGDYLEQYF
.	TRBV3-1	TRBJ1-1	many	TGTGCCAGCAGCCAAAACTCGAACACTGAAGCTTTCTTT	CASSQNSNTEAFF
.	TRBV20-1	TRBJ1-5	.	TGCAGTGCCGAAGAGATGTATAGCAATCAGCCCCAGCATTTT	CSAEEMYSNQPQHF
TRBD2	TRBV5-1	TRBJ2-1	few	TGCGCCAGCAGCTTATTCCCTAGCGGGAGGGTTCAGGATGAGCAGTTCTTC	CASSLFPSGRVQDEQFF
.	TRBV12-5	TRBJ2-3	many	TGTGCTAGTGGTTTGCCCGAAGTTGGGACGCAGTATTTT	CASGLPEVGTQYF
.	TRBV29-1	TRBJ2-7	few	TGCAGCGTTTCCAAGTCCTACGAGCAGTACTTC	CSVSKSYEQYF
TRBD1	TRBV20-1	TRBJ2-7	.	TGCAGTGCTAACCCGGACAGGGGGCGCAGCGAGCAGTACTTC	CSANPDRGRSEQYF
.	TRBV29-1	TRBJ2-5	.	TGCAGCGTTGCCCGAGAGGGAGGAGAGACCCAGTACTTC	CSVAREGGETQYF